This T cell receptor beta chain was recorded in a study of control samples from healthy donors and cancer patients. Germline V CDR1 and CDR2: SGHRS, YFSETQ. The CDR3 covers 13 residues. J was trimmed by 5 bases and V by 4 bases; bases with no gene match: 3. Assay: immunoSEQ multiplex PCR; the TCRdb copy retains only in-frame clones and omits some. Of some 150,000 clones detected, about 95% appear once; the ten largest clones hold 12% to 15%. This chain links TRBV5-1 with TRBJ2-5; TRBD1 matches at 9 bases. The receptor's source is a man aged 55 to 69 with colorectal cancer. The sample comprised PBMCs. This chain's CDR3 is CASSPGQGETQYF. The CDR3 coding sequence is TGCGCCAGCAGCCCCGGACAGGGGGAGACCCAGTACTTC. Supplemented by reference TRBV5-1 and TRBJ2-5, the full variable domain reads KAGVTQTPRYLIKTRGQQVTLSCSPISGHRSVSWYQQTPGQGLQFLFEYFSETQRNKGNFPGRFSGRQFSNSRSEMNVSTLELGDSALYLCASSPGQGETQYFGPGTRLLVL.